The 4 T cell receptor beta chains below all came from one sample that was sequenced in a study of metastatic and nonmetastatic thyroid tumors. Through MiXCR, TCRdb re-clonotyped the PCR reads. The data show more than 85,000 clones, approximately 9% seen once. All patients were untreated before thyroid surgery. Sequences were obtained from blood. The source of these receptors is a female donor with papillary thyroid cancer or a benign thyroid nodule (not recorded which). Some clones in this sample may be carry-over from other donors' samples.

In its sample, this clone was seen a few times. The V and J genes are TRBV7-6 and TRBJ1-2; perhaps TRBD1 as D (6 bases). The CDR3 runs 13 residues. V was cut by 5 bases and J by 2 bases, with 9 bases left in between. The germline CDR1 and CDR2 sequences are SGHVS and FNYEAQ. CDR3 protein: CASSEDSNYGYTF. The CDR3 DNA sequence: TGTGCCAGCAGCGAGGACAGCAACTATGGCTACACCTTC.

This clone was observed many times. In the same sample, other DNA sequences code for this CDR3. This chain uses TRBV20-1 with TRBJ2-5; 12 bases align to TRBD2. Germline values: CDR1 DFQATT, CDR2 SNEGSKA (reference sequence). CDR3 length equals 16 residues. Trimming removed 1 base from V and 4 bases from J; junction bases left unmatched: 7. In nucleotides, the CDR3 is TGCAGTGCTAGAGCCATCGGACTAGCGGGGATAGAGACCCAGTACTTC. Its translation: CSARAIGLAGIETQYF.

This clone has a count of ten or more. The rearrangement joins TRBV3-1 to TRBJ2-6; TRBD1 might be the D (5 bases). Germline values: CDR1 LGHDT, CDR2 YNNKEL (reference sequence). This CDR3 is built from 15 residues. Trimming took off 4 bases at V and 1 base at J, with 8 bases between the two ends. The CDR3 DNA reads TGTGCCAGCAGCCCCGGACAATCTGGGGCCAACGTCCTGACTTTC. Translated, it gives CASSPGQSGANVLTF.

This clone occurred many times. The chain combines TRBV11-3 with TRBJ2-7, with 8 bases that match TRBD1. The germline CDR1 and CDR2 sequences are SGHNT and YENEEA. The CDR3 has 15 residues. V dropped 5 bases and J dropped 6; count of bases not matched to a gene: 12. The CDR3 spells CASSLTGGNFGEQYF. For the CDR3, the DNA is TGTGCCAGCAGCCTTACAGGGGGTAATTTCGGCGAGCAGTACTTC. Full variable domain (missing parts from reference TRBV11-3 and TRBJ2-7): EAGVVQSPRYKIIEKKQPVAFWCNPISGHNTLYWYLQNLGQGPELLIRYENEEAVDDSQLPKDRFSAERLKGVDSTLKIQPAELGDSAVYLCASSLTGGNFGEQYFGPGTRLTVT.